The 15 T cell receptor beta chains reported below all come from one sample, sequenced in a study of blood T cell repertoires in COVID-19. Assay used: immunoSEQ multiplex PCR; TCRdb lists only in-frame clones, some missing. The sample has 150,000 to 200,000 clones, 70% to 90% seen once. The sequenced sample was peripheral blood. The receptors shown here come from a woman aged 25 to 39 with acute or convalescent COVID-19.

The chain couples TRBV2 to TRBJ2-1, with 14 bases matching TRBD2. Germline V gene data show CDR1 as SNHLY and CDR2 as FYNNEI. This CDR3 is 16 amino acids long. V was pared by 6 bases and J by 8 bases, with 9 bases of the junction left unmatched. CDR3 sequence reads: CASRQIGTSGSYEQFF. Here the CDR3 DNA reads TGTGCCAGCAGGCAAATCGGGACTAGCGGGAGTTATGAGCAGTTCTTC.

J is TRBJ2-7 and V is TRBV5-1; unclear D gene. Germline V gives CDR1 SGHRS, CDR2 YFSETQ. This CDR3 contains 13 residues. The ends were cut back, 8 bases at V and 2 bases at J, with 14 bases in the middle. The chain's CDR3 is CASNGGSTYEQYF. DNA of the CDR3: TGCGCCAGTAACGGCGGATCTACCTACGAGCAGTACTTC.

The chain has TRBV18 and TRBJ2-2; no firm D call. Germline V gene data show CDR1 as KGHSH and CDR2 as LQKENI. V dropped 8 bases and J dropped 6 bases, with 10 bases sitting between them. The CDR3 covers 12 residues. The DNA for the CDR3 is TGTGCCAGCCCTGATCTAGCCGGGGAGCTGTTTTTT. This encodes CASPDLAGELFF.

This sequence joins TRBV4-2 and TRBJ1-5, with 8 positions matching TRBD1. CDR1 and CDR2 from the germline V gene are LGHNA and YNFKEQ. The J segment lost 0 bases and the V segment lost 4 bases, leaving 8 bases of the junction unmatched. The CDR3 extends over 17 amino acids. CDR3 region: CASSPTIDRGSNQPQHF. The CDR3 DNA reads as TGTGCCAGCAGCCCAACAATCGACAGGGGTAGCAATCAGCCCCAGCATTTT.

This clone showed up just a few times. This chain connects TRBV2 to TRBJ2-7; D is unresolved. Germline V CDR1 and CDR2: SNHLY, FYNNEI. The V end was cut by 3 bases, the J end by 3 bases, with 9 bases between. CDR3 length: 13 residues. In DNA, the CDR3 is TGTGCCAGCAGTGACGGCACAGACTACGAGCAGTACTTC. It yields the protein CASSDGTDYEQYF.

As DNA, the CDR3 is TGTGCCAGCAGCTTAGAAGGAGGCCAAGAGACCCAGTACTTC. This translates into CASSLEGGQETQYF. The gene calls are TRBV7-8 and TRBJ2-5; D perhaps matches TRBD2 (5 bases). The V end was cut by 1 base, the J end by 1 base, with 7 bases between. The CDR3 loop spans 14 amino acids. CDR1 and CDR2 from the germline V gene are SGHVS and FQNEAQ. The full variable domain, its missing parts supplied by reference TRBV7-8 and TRBJ2-5, is GAGVSQSPRYKVAKRGQDVALRCDPISGHVSLFWYQQALGQGPEFLTYFQNEAQLDKSGLPSDRFFAERPEGSVSTLKIQRTQQEDSAVYLCASSLEGGQETQYFGPGTRLLVL.

V usage is TRBV2 and J usage is TRBJ2-7; 11 positions match TRBD1. The CDR3 runs to 14 residues. CDR1 and CDR2 (germline): SNHLY, FYNNEI. J gave up 6 bases and V 8 bases, and 9 bases lay outside the gene matches. CDR3: CASSKDRGLGEQYF. The DNA of the CDR3 is TGTGCCAGCTCAAAGGACAGGGGGCTCGGCGAGCAGTACTTC.

The rearrangement uses TRBV5-1 and TRBJ2-1, with D tentatively TRBD2 (5 bases). The V end was cut by 0 bases, the J end by 8 bases, with 9 bases between. The germline gives CDR1 SGHRS, CDR2 YFSETQ. This CDR3 contains 13 residues. DNA of the CDR3: TGCGCCAGCAGCTTGGGAGCGGCACATGAGCAGTTCTTC. The encoded protein is CASSLGAAHEQFF.

A note on this clone: Other DNA sequences in the same sample also yield this CDR3. The rearrangement links TRBV19 to TRBJ2-3, with D hard to call. Trimming shortened V by 1 base and J by 3 bases, and 8 bases separated the two germline ends. This CDR3 region has 14 residues. Germline V gene sequence: CDR1 LNHDA, CDR2 SQIVND (reference sequence). The CDR3 loop reads CASSIGRSTDTQYF. The CDR3 DNA is TGTGCCAGTAGTATAGGCAGATCAACAGATACGCAGTATTTT. Together with reference TRBV19 and TRBJ2-3, the CDR3 gives the full variable domain: DGGITQSPKYLFRKEGQNVTLSCEQNLNHDAMYWYRQDPGQGLRLIYYSQIVNDFQKGDIAEGYSVSREKKESFPLTVTSAQKNPTAFYLCASSIGRSTDTQYFGPGTRLTVL.

The chain has TRBV28 and TRBJ1-2, with 9 bases identical to TRBD1. This CDR3 region has 13 residues. Trimming removed 5 bases from V and 5 bases from J; junction bases left unmatched: 3. Per the germline V gene, CDR1 is MDHEN and CDR2 is SYDVKM. The CDR3 DNA is TGTGCCAGCAGTGCGACAGGGGGGTATGGCTACACCTTC. Protein sequence: CASSATGGYGYTF.

The rearrangement uses TRBV5-5 and TRBJ2-7, with D possibly matching TRBD2 (6 bases). The CDR3 sequence is 16 residues long. Germline CDR1 reads SGHKS; CDR2 reads YYEKEE (reference sequence). V shed 2 bases and J shed 3 bases, with 18 bases lying between them. DNA for the CDR3: TGTGCCAGCAGCTTCATTTCCGGAGCGGGCAGCTACGAGCAGTACTTC. Protein product: CASSFISGAGSYEQYF.

This clone has a single count. V gene TRBV3-1 (or the pseudogene TRBV3-2) combines with J gene TRBJ2-7, with D unresolved. V gave up 3 bases and J gave up 0 bases, with 12 bases separating them. The CDR3 has 15 amino acids. CDR1 LGHDT and CDR2 YNNKEL come from the germline V gene (reference sequence). CDR3 region: CASSQHGGSSYEQYF. The CDR3 DNA is TGTGCCAGCAGCCAGCATGGCGGATCCTCCTACGAGCAGTACTTC.

The V gene is TRBV7-2, the J gene TRBJ1-2, with D uncertain. V dropped 1 base and J dropped 5 bases, with 8 bases sitting between them. Germline assignment: CDR1 SGHTA and CDR2 FQGNSA. This CDR3 region has 13 residues. CDR3 DNA: TGTGCCAGCAGCTTAGTACACGGGTATGGCTACACCTTC. Translation: CASSLVHGYGYTF.

This sequence joins TRBV6-5 and TRBJ2-1, with a weak D call TRBD1 (5 bases). The germline gives CDR1 MNHEY, CDR2 SVGAGI. There are 11 residues in the CDR3. V shed 11 bases and J shed 6 bases, with 11 bases lying between them. This chain's CDR3 is CASLRGNEQFF. CDR3 DNA sequence: TGTGCCTCCCTTAGGGGCAATGAGCAGTTCTTC.

This rearrangement joins TRBV2 to TRBJ2-3; D unclear. This CDR3 region has 15 residues. Trimming took 7 bases from V and 1 from J, leaving 15 bases between them. The germline CDR1 and CDR2 sequences are SNHLY and FYNNEI. CDR3 bases: TGTGCCAGCATCCTCTCCCGGGTCGGCACAGATACGCAGTATTTT. It yields the protein CASILSRVGTDTQYF.